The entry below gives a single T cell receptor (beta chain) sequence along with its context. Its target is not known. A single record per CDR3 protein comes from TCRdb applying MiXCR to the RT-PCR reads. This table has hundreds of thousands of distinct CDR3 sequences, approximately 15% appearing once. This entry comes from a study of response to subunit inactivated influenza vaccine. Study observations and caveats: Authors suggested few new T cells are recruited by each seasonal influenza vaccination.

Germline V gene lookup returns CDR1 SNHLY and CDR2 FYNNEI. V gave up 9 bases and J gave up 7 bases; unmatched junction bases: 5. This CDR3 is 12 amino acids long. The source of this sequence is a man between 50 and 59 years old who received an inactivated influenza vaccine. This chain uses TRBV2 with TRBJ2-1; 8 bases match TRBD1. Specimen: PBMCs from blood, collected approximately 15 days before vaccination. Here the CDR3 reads CASLQGENEQFF. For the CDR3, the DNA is TGTGCCAGTCTACAGGGGGAGAATGAGCAGTTCTTC.